The clone carrying this T cell receptor (beta chain) was recorded only once. Assay: immunoSEQ multiplex PCR; the TCRdb copy retains only in-frame clones and omits some. The sample has around 93,000 clones, more than 90% seen once. The V gene's germline CDR1 is SGDLS and CDR2 YYNGEE. The ends lost 4 bases at V and 6 bases at J; junction bases unmatched: 6. This CDR3 contains 14 residues. This sample was included in a study of control samples from healthy donors and cancer patients. The chain joins TRBV9 to TRBJ1-3; TRBD1 matches 8 bases. The clonotype originates from a human donor in good health. The donor label of this sample is uncertain. Input material: blood. The CDR3 loop reads CASSSGQVPNTIYF. The DNA of the CDR3 is TGTGCCAGCAGCTCGGGACAGGTTCCAAACACCATATATTTT.